The clone carrying this T cell receptor (beta chain) turned up a few times. The antigen is undetermined. One entry per CDR3 protein, called by TCRdb with MiXCR from the RT-PCR reads. The sample comprises roughly 700,000 distinct CDR3 sequences, around 14% of which are singletons, and less than 7% rests with the top ten. This sample was taken from a study of response to subunit inactivated influenza vaccine. Findings and limits, study-wide: T cells newly recruited by each seasonal influenza vaccination are few, the authors suggested.

Germline V gene sequence: CDR1 DFQATT, CDR2 SNEGSKA (reference sequence). The ends were cut back, 6 bases at V and 6 bases at J, with 16 bases in the middle. The CDR3 is 13 amino acids. This sequence joins TRBV20-1 and TRBJ2-3; D assignment may be TRBD1 or TRBD2 (5 bases each). This clonotype originated in a man aged 50-59 years who received an inactivated influenza vaccine. Here the sequenced sample was PBMCs from blood, taken approximately 15 days before vaccination. The CDR3 bases are TGCAGTGCCCCGGGACCCGGAGACGATACGCAGTATTTT. Amino acid sequence: CSAPGPGDDTQYF.